One sample yielded the 7 T cell receptor beta chains listed below, sequenced in a study of CD8+ T cells in alopecia areata. RNA was isolated and reverse transcribed to cDNA, the sequencing template. The table came from immunoSEQ multiplex PCR; TCRdb's copy has only in-frame clones and leaves some out. The sample has around 270,000 clones, 58% seen once. Treatment here: oral pan-JAK inhibitor, 5-10 mg twice daily. Material: CD4+ T cells sorted from blood, obtained at week 24, from a patient treated with tofacitinib. These receptors all stem from a human donor with alopecia areata.

This chain links TRBV13 with TRBJ1-1, with D unresolved. The germline V gene has CDR1 PRHDT and CDR2 FYEKMQ (reference sequence). Deletions cut 5 bases from V and 4 bases from J, with 17 bases between. The length of the CDR3 is 15 residues. The CDR3 DNA reads as TGTGCCAGCAGCCTACAGCGCGGGGTAACCACTGAAGCTTTCTTT. Its protein product is CASSLQRGVTTEAFF.

This clone appeared once. The rearrangement links TRBV4-1 to TRBJ2-7, with D hard to call. This CDR3 comprises 16 residues. Germline CDR1 reads MGHRA; CDR2 reads YSYEKL. Trimming pared 0 bases from V and 2 bases from J, leaving 14 bases between. CDR3 loop: CASSQERRFGAYEQYF. CDR3 sequence (DNA): TGCGCCAGCAGCCAAGAAAGGCGTTTTGGGGCCTACGAGCAGTACTTC.

This chain joins TRBV30 and TRBJ1-2; D gene unclear. Looked up from germline, CDR1 is GTSNPN and CDR2 is SVGIG (reference sequence). The CDR3 covers 13 residues. With 2 bases removed from V and 3 bases from J, the gap between germline ends came to 10 bases. The CDR3 protein is CAWSSDGYYGYTF. In DNA form, the CDR3 reads TGTGCCTGGAGTTCCGACGGGTACTATGGCTACACCTTC.

The rearrangement links TRBV30 to TRBJ1-5; 7 bases are shared with TRBD1. V shed 2 bases, J shed 2 bases, and the junction held 9 bases outside the gene matches. The CDR3 sequence is 16 residues long. Germline V lookup: CDR1 GTSNPN, CDR2 SVGIG (reference sequence). The CDR3 region is CAWSTGQTPGNQPQHF. The CDR3 DNA is TGTGCCTGGAGTACGGGACAGACCCCTGGCAATCAGCCCCAGCATTTT.

The V and J genes are TRBV5-1 and TRBJ1-5; D call uncertain. The CDR3 loop spans 13 amino acids. V lost 0 bases, J lost 0 bases, and 1 base lay in between. Germline V gene sequence: CDR1 SGHRS, CDR2 YFSETQ. The CDR3 loop is CASSLVSNQPQHF. CDR3 bases: TGCGCCAGCAGCTTGGTTAGCAATCAGCCCCAGCATTTT.

This chain links TRBV4-2 with TRBJ1-2; D gene uncertain. The germline gives CDR1 LGHNA, CDR2 YNFKEQ. Trimming took off 2 bases at V and 2 bases at J, with 6 bases between the two ends. This CDR3 spans 13 amino acids. This chain's CDR3 is CASSQNNNYGYTF. The CDR3 nucleotides are TGTGCCAGCAGCCAAAACAACAACTATGGCTACACCTTC.

V usage is TRBV6-5 and J usage is TRBJ2-7; D perhaps matches TRBD2 (5 bases). The CDR3 totals 14 residues. The germline V gene encodes CDR1 MNHEY and CDR2 SVGAGI. Trimming left V 7 bases short and J 2 bases short, with 15 bases between. CDR3 sequence reads: CASTADHGTYEQYF. CDR3 nucleotides: TGTGCCAGCACGGCGGACCACGGGACCTACGAGCAGTACTTC.